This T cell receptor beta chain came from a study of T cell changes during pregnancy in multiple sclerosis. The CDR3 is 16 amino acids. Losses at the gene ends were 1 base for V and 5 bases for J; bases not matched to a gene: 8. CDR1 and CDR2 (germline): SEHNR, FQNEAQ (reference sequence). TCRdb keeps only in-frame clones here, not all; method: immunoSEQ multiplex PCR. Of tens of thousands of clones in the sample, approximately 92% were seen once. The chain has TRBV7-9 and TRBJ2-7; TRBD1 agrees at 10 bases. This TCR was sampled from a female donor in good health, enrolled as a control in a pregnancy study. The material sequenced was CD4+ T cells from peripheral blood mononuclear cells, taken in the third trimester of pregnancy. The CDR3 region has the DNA TGTGCCAGCAGCTTAGTTCCGGGACAGGGGAACAACGAGCAGTACTTC. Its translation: CASSLVPGQGNNEQYF.